The entry that follows covers one TCR beta chain sequence. Measured with immunoSEQ multiplex PCR; TCRdb has only the in-frame clones, and not every one. The sample has approximately 59,000 clones, around 88% seen once. In germline, CDR1 is SGHTA, CDR2 FQGNSA. The V gene end was trimmed by 3 bases and the J gene end by 8 bases; junction bases not matched to a gene: 7. The CDR3 runs 14 residues. The data derive from a study of technical replicates of blood from a handful of donors. The sequence derives from a human donor in good health. Some clones in this sample may be carry-over from other donors' samples. V usage is TRBV7-2 and J usage is TRBJ2-5, with TRBD2 matching over 9 bases. The sample consisted of PBMCs. CDR3 loop: CASSFPGTSPTQYF. CDR3 sequence (DNA): TGTGCCAGCAGCTTCCCCGGGACTAGCCCCACCCAGTACTTC.